This is a list of T cell receptor beta chains from one sample in a study of cytomegalovirus exposure and HLA in healthy donors. TCRdb's copy holds only in-frame clones and misses some; the assay was immunoSEQ multiplex PCR. Here the sample spans some 150,000 clones, roughly 78% being singletons. The material sequenced was PBMCs. Source of these receptors: a man aged 35-49 years in good health and CMV-seropositive. Each CDR3 is given with its conserved first and last residue. The D gene is left open where the match is weak. Clone size is given for some rows only: seen once, a few or many times, or a class if the clone is expanded.

J gene	V gene	D gene	clone size	CDR3 DNA	CDR3 protein
TRBJ2-1	TRBV6-5	TRBD2	-	TGTGCCAGCAGTCCTAGGCGGGGGGACTACAATGAGCAGTTCTTC	CASSPRRGDYNEQFF
TRBJ1-4	TRBV7-2	-	-	TGTGCCAGCAGCTCCCCCAAGGGGGGGAGAACAGGGAGAGGTGAAAAACTGTTTTTT	CASSSPKGGRTGRGEKLFF
TRBJ2-7	TRBV19	-	few	TGTGCCAGTAGTACCCGTCGTGGCGGAGAAACCTACGAGCAGTACTTC	CASSTRRGGETYEQYF
TRBJ2-1	TRBV6-5	TRBD1	-	TGTGCCACTCGAGGGACAGGGGGCAATGAGCAGTTCTTC	CATRGTGGNEQFF
TRBJ2-1	TRBV5-6	-	-	TGTGCCAGCAGCTTTAGTGGCAATGAGCAGTTCTTC	CASSFSGNEQFF
TRBJ1-1	TRBV29-1	TRBD1	-	TGCAGCGTTGAAGCAGCACAGGGGATGAACACTGAAGCTTTCTTT	CSVEAAQGMNTEAFF
TRBJ1-5	TRBV19	-	-	TGTGCCAGTAGTTCCCATCCCAGGCAGCCCCAGCATTTT	CASSSHPRQPQHF
TRBJ2-3	TRBV28	TRBD2	-	TGTGCCAGCAGTTCCCCCTTATTAGCGGGATTCACAGATACGCAGTATTTT	CASSSPLLAGFTDTQYF
TRBJ2-7	TRBV7-9	-	-	TGTGCCAGCAGCTTAGCGTGGTGGGGATTAACGGGAATCTACGAGCAGTACTTC	CASSLAWWGLTGIYEQYF
TRBJ1-1	TRBV6-1	-	few	TGTGCCAGCAGTGAAACAGGGTTTCTCACTGAAGCTTTCTTT	CASSETGFLTEAFF
TRBJ2-1	TRBV7-2	TRBD2	-	TGTGCCAGCAGCTTACAGCCGGGACTAGCCAATGAGCAGTTCTTC	CASSLQPGLANEQFF
TRBJ1-1	TRBV18	-	once	TGTGCCAGCTCACCACTTGGGACAGAAGCTTTCTTT	CASSPLGTEAFF
TRBJ1-1	TRBV25-1	TRBD1	few	TGTGCCAGCAGTGCTTACAGGGGGAATAACACTGAAGCTTTCTTT	CASSAYRGNNTEAFF
TRBJ2-7	TRBV27	TRBD1	-	TGTGCCAGCAGACAAAGGGGGCTCTACGAGCAGTACTTC	CASRQRGLYEQYF
TRBJ1-1	TRBV5-1	-	-	TGCGCCAGCAGCCAGGTGGAGGGTTCCACTGAAGCTTTCTTT	CASSQVEGSTEAFF
TRBJ1-3	TRBV7-2	-	-	TGTGCCAGCAGGCCCGGACAATCTGGAAACACCATATATTTT	CASRPGQSGNTIYF
TRBJ1-5	TRBV16	TRBD1	-	TGTGCCAGCAGCCATTCCGGACAGGGGTTAAATCAGCCCCAGCATTTT	CASSHSGQGLNQPQHF
TRBJ1-5	TRBV19	-	-	TGTGCCAGTAGTAAGGAGGGAGGCTTGAGCAATCAGCCCCAGCATTTT	CASSKEGGLSNQPQHF
TRBJ1-3	TRBV7-2	-	-	TGTGCCAGCAGCCCCCCAGGGGCTCCCTCTGGAAACACCATATATTTT	CASSPPGAPSGNTIYF
TRBJ2-3	TRBV7-6	TRBD2	-	TGTGCCAGCAGCTTAGGCGGGAGCGGGAGCACAGATACGCAGTATTTT	CASSLGGSGSTDTQYF
TRBJ2-7	TRBV11-3	TRBD1	few	TGTGCCAGCAGCTTATCACAGGGGGGAACAGGGAGCTCCTACGAGCAGTACTTC	CASSLSQGGTGSSYEQYF
TRBJ2-2	TRBV4-1	-	few	TGCGCCAGCAGCCAAGCTCTGGAGGACGGGGAGCTGTTTTTT	CASSQALEDGELFF
TRBJ2-1	TRBV11-3	-	-	TGTGCCAGCAGCTTAGTACTCTACAATGAGCAGTTCTTC	CASSLVLYNEQFF
TRBJ1-1	TRBV7-9	-	-	TGTGCCAGCAGCTTAGCGGGCGCGAACACTGAAGCTTTCTTT	CASSLAGANTEAFF
TRBJ2-7	TRBV7-9	-	few	TGTGCCAGCAGCCCTCCGGGACTGCTTCCTCATAGTCGGTACTTC	CASSPPGLLPHSRYF